The present T cell receptor (beta chain) was sequenced within a study of cytomegalovirus exposure and HLA in healthy donors. On the study more broadly: HLA-typed donors contributed 65 million to 95 million unique TCRs, which were held in an early data release.

Researchers ran the PCR with 60 Vbeta and 13 Jbeta primers. The data were produced by immunoSEQ multiplex PCR, yet TCRdb's version contains in-frame clones alone and is incomplete. The sample shows over 150,000 clones, approximately 88% of them seen only once. A note on this clone: Antigen unknown.

The V gene end was trimmed by 4 bases and the J gene end by 13 bases; junction bases not matched to a gene: 17. Looked up from germline, CDR1 is SGHDT and CDR2 is YYEEEE. CDR3 length: 16 residues. The study, taken as a whole, reports: Associated with HLA alleles at 0.05 false discovery rate in a later analysis were over 15,000 TCR beta sequences. Later, an analysis found that common viral pathogens appeared to be linked with several of the most significant clusters.

This sequence was found in a boy between 2 and 10 years old in good health and CMV-seronegative. V is TRBV5-6 and J is TRBJ1-6; 7 bases match TRBD1. Source material: PBMCs. In nucleotides, the CDR3 is TGTGCCAGCAGCCCAGGGACAGATAGGTTGGGGTTTCCCCTCCACTTT. Its protein is CASSPGTDRLGFPLHF.